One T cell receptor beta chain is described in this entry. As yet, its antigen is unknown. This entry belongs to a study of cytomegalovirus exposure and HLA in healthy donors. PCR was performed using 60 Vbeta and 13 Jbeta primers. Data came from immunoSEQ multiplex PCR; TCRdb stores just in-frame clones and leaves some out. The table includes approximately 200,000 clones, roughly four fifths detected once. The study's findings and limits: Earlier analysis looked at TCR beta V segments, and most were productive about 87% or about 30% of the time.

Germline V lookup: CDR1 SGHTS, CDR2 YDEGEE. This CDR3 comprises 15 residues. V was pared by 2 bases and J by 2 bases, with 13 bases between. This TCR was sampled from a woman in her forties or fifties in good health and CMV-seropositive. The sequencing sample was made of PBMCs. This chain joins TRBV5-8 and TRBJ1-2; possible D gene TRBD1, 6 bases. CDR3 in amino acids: CASSFAQGRNYGYTF. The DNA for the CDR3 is TGTGCCAGCAGCTTTGCACAGGGCCGGAACTATGGCTACACCTTC.